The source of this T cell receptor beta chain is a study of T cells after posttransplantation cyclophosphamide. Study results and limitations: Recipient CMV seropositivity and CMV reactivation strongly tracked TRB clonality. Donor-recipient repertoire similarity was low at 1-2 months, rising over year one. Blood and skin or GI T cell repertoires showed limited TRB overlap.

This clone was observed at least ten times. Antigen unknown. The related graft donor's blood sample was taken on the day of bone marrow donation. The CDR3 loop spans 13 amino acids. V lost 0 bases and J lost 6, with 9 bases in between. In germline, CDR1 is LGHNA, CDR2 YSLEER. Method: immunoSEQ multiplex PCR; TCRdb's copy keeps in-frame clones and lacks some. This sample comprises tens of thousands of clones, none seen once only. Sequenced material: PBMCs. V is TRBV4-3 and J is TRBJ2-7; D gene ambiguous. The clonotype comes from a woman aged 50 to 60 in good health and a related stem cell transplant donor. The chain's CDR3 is CASSQDRSLEQYF. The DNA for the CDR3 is TGCGCCAGCAGCCAAGACAGGAGCCTCGAGCAGTACTTC.